This paragraph reports one T cell receptor (beta chain). Clones were sequenced by immunoSEQ multiplex PCR, and TCRdb holds only the in-frame ones, with some missing. This table has hundreds of thousands of clones, about 86% appearing once. The V gene end was trimmed by 11 bases and the J gene end by 9 bases; junction bases not matched to a gene: 13. The CDR3 is 15 amino acids. CDR1 and CDR2 from the germline V gene are WNHNN and SYGVQD (reference sequence). These data belong to a study of blood T cell repertoires in COVID-19. The clonotype originates from a man at least 80 years old with acute or convalescent COVID-19. The V gene is TRBV10-1, the J gene TRBJ2-1; 13 nucleotides agree with TRBD2. The sample comprised peripheral blood. CDR3 in DNA: TGCGCCCGACGACTAGCGGGGGGATTGGGACCTGAGCAGTTCTTC. It encodes CARRLAGGLGPEQFF.